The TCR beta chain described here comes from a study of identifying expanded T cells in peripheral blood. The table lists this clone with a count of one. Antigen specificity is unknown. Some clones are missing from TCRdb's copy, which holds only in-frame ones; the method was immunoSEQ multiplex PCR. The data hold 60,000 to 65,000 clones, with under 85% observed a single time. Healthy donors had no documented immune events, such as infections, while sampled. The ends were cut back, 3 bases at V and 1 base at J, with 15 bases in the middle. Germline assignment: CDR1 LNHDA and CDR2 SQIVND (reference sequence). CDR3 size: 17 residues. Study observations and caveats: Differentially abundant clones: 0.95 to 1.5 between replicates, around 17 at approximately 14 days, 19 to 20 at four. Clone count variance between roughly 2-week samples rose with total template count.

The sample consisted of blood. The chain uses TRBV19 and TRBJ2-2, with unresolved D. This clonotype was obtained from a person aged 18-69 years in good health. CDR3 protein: CASSIIGRSLNTGELFF. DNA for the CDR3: TGTGCCAGTAGTATTATAGGCAGGAGCTTGAACACCGGGGAGCTGTTTTTT. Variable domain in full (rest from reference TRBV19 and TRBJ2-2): DGGITQSPKYLFRKEGQNVTLSCEQNLNHDAMYWYRQDPGQGLRLIYYSQIVNDFQKGDIAEGYSVSREKKESFPLTVTSAQKNPTAFYLCASSIIGRSLNTGELFFGEGSRLTVL.